This T cell receptor beta chain emerged from a study of cytomegalovirus exposure and HLA in healthy donors. Concerning this clone itself: Its specificity is not known.

The donors (healthy individuals) were bone marrow donors. V lost 0 bases and J 0 bases, leaving 7 bases between the germline ends. Germline V gives CDR1 SGHTS, CDR2 YDEGEE. The CDR3 totals 15 residues. The PCR made use of 60 Vbeta and 13 Jbeta primers. Method: immunoSEQ multiplex PCR; TCRdb's copy keeps in-frame clones and lacks some. This sample yields hundreds of thousands of clones, of which around 80% are seen a single time; roughly 0.66% belongs to the top ten. Findings of the study overall: In a later analysis, parvovirus B19, influenza, CMV and Epstein-Barr virus appeared linked to several top co-occurrence clusters. Some V segments, TRBV6-2 and TRBV6-3 among them, were indistinguishable and were therefore excluded. TCR beta sequences numbering 15,000 to 20,000 were associated with HLA alleles at 0.05 false discovery rate in a later analysis.

The sequenced sample consisted of PBMCs. The J gene is TRBJ1-5, the V gene TRBV5-8; D unresolved. This clonotype was sampled from a boy aged 2-15 years in good health and CMV-seronegative. This chain's CDR3 is CASSLGQNSNQPQHF. Written as DNA, the CDR3 is TGTGCCAGCAGCTTGGGGCAGAATAGCAATCAGCCCCAGCATTTT.